This T cell receptor beta chain was documented in a study of T cell changes during pregnancy in multiple sclerosis. Produced via immunoSEQ multiplex PCR; TCRdb's table is partial and in-frame only. The table has 95,000 to 100,000 clones, about 91% seen once. The germline V gene has CDR1 SQVTM and CDR2 ANQGSEA. CDR3 size: 16 residues. With V trimmed by 6 bases and J by 5 bases, 13 bases remained unmatched. The V gene is TRBV29-1, the J gene TRBJ2-2, with TRBD1 identical over 9 bases. The sequence derives from a female donor with multiple sclerosis, enrolled in a pregnancy study. The source was peripheral blood, collected in the second trimester of pregnancy. CDR3 loop: CSVASMTGTGTGELFF. For the CDR3, the DNA is TGCAGCGTCGCATCAATGACCGGGACAGGGACCGGGGAGCTGTTTTTT.